Below are 19 T cell receptor beta chains sequenced from a single sample in a study of cytomegalovirus exposure and HLA in healthy donors. The PCR contained 60 Vbeta and 13 Jbeta primers. TCRdb's copy holds only in-frame clones and misses some; the assay was immunoSEQ multiplex PCR. The sample carries over 150,000 clones, approximately 79% recorded once. Sequencing used PBMCs. These receptors were obtained from a man aged 60 to 75 in good health and CMV-seronegative.

The rearrangement links TRBV5-1 to TRBJ2-1; 11 nucleotides align to TRBD2. Germline values: CDR1 SGHRS, CDR2 YFSETQ. The junction had 5 bases not matched to a gene; V was cut back by 1 base and J by 5 bases. This CDR3 contains 16 residues. As DNA, the CDR3 is TGCGCCAGCAGCTTGTCCCTAGCGGGGGGTAACAATGAGCAGTTCTTC. Encoded protein: CASSLSLAGGNNEQFF.

The chain carries TRBV13 and TRBJ2-7; TRBD2 agrees at 9 bases. The length of the CDR3 is 13 residues. CDR1 PRHDT and CDR2 FYEKMQ come from the germline V gene (reference sequence). The junction had 7 bases not matched to a gene; V was cut back by 8 bases and J by 5 bases. The CDR3 reads CASAGTSRDEQYF. DNA for the CDR3: TGTGCCAGCGCCGGGACTAGCAGGGACGAGCAGTACTTC.

This clone was found once. The chain links TRBV11-2 to TRBJ1-2, with 7 bases fitting TRBD1. The CDR3 consists of 14 residues. Germline CDR1 SGHAT, CDR2 FQNNGV. The ends lost 5 bases at V and 5 bases at J; junction bases unmatched: 8. The CDR3 reads CASSHWDSSYGYTF. In nucleotides, the CDR3 is TGTGCCAGCAGCCACTGGGACAGCAGTTATGGCTACACCTTC.

Concerning this clone: Other DNA sequences in this sample translate to the same CDR3. J is TRBJ2-7 and V is TRBV5-1; 10 bases agree with TRBD1. The germline V gene has CDR1 SGHRS and CDR2 YFSETQ. The CDR3 consists of 14 residues. Trimming took 0 bases from V and 5 from J; bases not matched to a gene: 2. The CDR3: CASSLAGQGHEQYF. In DNA, the CDR3 is TGCGCCAGCAGCTTGGCGGGACAGGGGCACGAGCAGTACTTC.

The chain has TRBV27 and TRBJ1-4; 8 bases match TRBD1. V was clipped by 6 bases and J by 8 bases; unmatched bases: 11. CDR1 is MNHEY, CDR2 SMNVEV, per germline (reference sequence). The CDR3 sequence is 15 residues long. The CDR3 loop is CASSRRGQGEEKLFF. The CDR3 region has the DNA TGTGCCAGCAGCCGACGAGGACAGGGCGAGGAAAAACTGTTTTTT.

This chain connects TRBV11-2 to TRBJ2-1; 9 bases line up with TRBD2. The CDR3 is made up of 14 amino acids. V lost 8 bases to trimming and J lost 5 bases; unmatched junction nucleotides: 7. CDR1 and CDR2 (germline): SGHAT, FQNNGV. The CDR3 is CASGGRGGNNEQFF. DNA of the CDR3: TGTGCCAGCGGCGGGCGGGGGGGTAACAATGAGCAGTTCTTC.

This sequence joins TRBV6-4 and TRBJ2-1, with D possibly matching TRBD1 (6 bases). V was trimmed by 2 bases and J by 0 bases, leaving 17 bases between them. The CDR3 has 18 residues. The germline V gene encodes CDR1 MRHNA and CDR2 SNTAGT. The CDR3 region has the DNA TGTGCCAGCAGTGACCCCCTTTCGAGGGGGAGCTCCTACAATGAGCAGTTCTTC. Translation gives CASSDPLSRGSSYNEQFF.

This clone was detected only a few times. V and J are TRBV27 and TRBJ2-7; TRBD1 matches at 8 bases. Germline-derived CDR1 and CDR2 are MNHEY and SMNVEV (reference sequence). The CDR3 consists of 17 residues. Trimming took 1 base from V and 3 from J; bases not matched to a gene: 11. The CDR3 bases are TGTGCCAGCAGTTTATTCGTAAACAGGGGGAAAGGCTACGAGCAGTACTTC. It specifies CASSLFVNRGKGYEQYF.

Regarding this clone: The germline gene is not matched at one end of the junction; a read error may be the cause. This chain uses TRBV7-9 with TRBJ1-2, with a possible D match to TRBD1 (6 bases). CDR1 is SEHNR and CDR2 is FQNEAQ in the germline V gene (reference sequence). This CDR3 is 17 amino acids long. The CDR3 reads CSSSFWVTGPTNYGYTF. CDR3 nucleotides: TGTTCCAGCAGCTTTTGGGTGACAGGTCCCACTAACTATGGCTACACCTTC.

The chain uses TRBV9 and TRBJ2-7; D is perhaps TRBD1 (6 bases). Trimming removed 0 bases at V and 7 bases at J, with 17 bases between. The CDR3 runs to 15 residues. In germline, CDR1 is SGDLS, CDR2 YYNGEE. CDR3 coding DNA: TGTGCCAGCAGCGTAGACGGGACATCTTTTAAAGAGCAGTACTTC. This translates into CASSVDGTSFKEQYF.

The V and J genes are TRBV27 and TRBJ2-5, with 9 bases fitting TRBD2. Germline values: CDR1 MNHEY, CDR2 SMNVEV (reference sequence). The CDR3 runs 17 residues. Trimming took 3 bases from V and 0 from J; bases not matched to a gene: 8. Written as DNA, the CDR3 is TGTGCCAGCAGTTTTCCCGGACTAGCGCGCCACCAAGAGACCCAGTACTTC. This encodes CASSFPGLARHQETQYF.

This chain links TRBV10-2 with TRBJ2-1; TRBD2 matches at 7 bases. The CDR3 has 15 residues. The germline CDR1 and CDR2 sequences are WSHSY and SAAADI. V shed 0 bases, J shed 6 bases, and the junction held 5 bases outside the gene matches. The CDR3 coding sequence is TGCGCCAGCAGTGAGTCGTTTTCGGGAGGCAATGAGCAGTTCTTC. Protein sequence: CASSESFSGGNEQFF.

CDR3 nucleotides: TGTGCCAGCTCCCCGGCAGGCTCGAGACTAGGGAATGGCTACACCTTC. Translated, it gives CASSPAGSRLGNGYTF. The chain couples TRBV18 to TRBJ1-2; D is undetermined. CDR1 and CDR2 (germline): KGHSH, LQKENI. Trimming took 6 bases from V and 6 from J, leaving 23 bases between them. The CDR3 has 16 residues.

The chain recombines TRBV6-6 with TRBJ2-7, with D perhaps TRBD2 (6 bases). Germline V lookup: CDR1 MNHNY, CDR2 SVGAGI (reference sequence). V lost 4 bases, J lost 0 bases, and 16 bases lay in between. CDR3 length equals 16 residues. CDR3 sequence reads: CASSSPFRGTSYEQYF. CDR3 nucleotide sequence: TGTGCCAGCAGTTCCCCCTTTCGGGGGACCTCCTACGAGCAGTACTTC.

CDR3 sequence: CASSLASNQPQHF. The CDR3 DNA reads TGTGCCAGCAGCCTGGCATCGAATCAGCCCCAGCATTTT. The V gene is TRBV7-9, the J gene TRBJ1-5; D gene unclear. Trimming took 5 bases from V and 4 from J, leaving 9 bases between them. The CDR3 has 13 residues. Germline CDR1 is SEHNR and CDR2 is FQNEAQ (reference sequence).

The rearrangement joins TRBV7-8 to TRBJ1-3; TRBD1 aligns across 7 bases. The CDR3 consists of 15 residues. V dropped 0 bases and J dropped 7; count of bases not matched to a gene: 6. Germline-derived CDR1 and CDR2 are SGHVS and FQNEAQ. For the CDR3, the DNA is TGTGCCAGCAGCTTAGCGGGGACAGTTATTAACACCATATATTTT. Protein product: CASSLAGTVINTIYF.

The rearrangement joins TRBV28 to TRBJ1-4; possibly TRBD1 for D (6 bases). CDR1 and CDR2 (germline): MDHEN, SYDVKM. The CDR3 is made up of 14 amino acids. Deletions cut 6 bases from V and 4 bases from J, with 12 bases between. CDR3 DNA sequence: TGTGCCAGCAGCCTACAGGGATATAATGAAAAACTGTTTTTT. It is translated as CASSLQGYNEKLFF. The whole variable domain, filled in from reference TRBV28 and TRBJ1-4, reads DVKVTQSSRYLVKRTGEKVFLECVQDMDHENMFWYRQDPGLGLRLIYFSYDVKMKEKGDIPEGYSVSREKKERFSLILESASTNQTSMYLCASSLQGYNEKLFFGSGTQLSVL.

This clone was counted only a few times. This sequence joins TRBV5-1 and TRBJ2-1; 11 nucleotides match TRBD1. Looked up from germline, CDR1 is SGHRS and CDR2 is YFSETQ. The CDR3 extends over 16 amino acids. Trimming at V came to 4 bases and at J to 4 bases, leaving 7 bases not matched to a gene. CDR3 residues: CASSKEGQGAYNEQFF. CDR3 bases: TGCGCCAGCAGCAAAGAAGGACAGGGGGCGTACAATGAGCAGTTCTTC.

The V gene is TRBV27, the J gene TRBJ2-7, with D unresolved. The V gene's germline CDR1 is MNHEY and CDR2 SMNVEV (reference sequence). This CDR3 has 14 residues. V gave up 5 bases and J gave up 2 bases, with 13 bases separating them. CDR3 bases: TGTGCCAGCAGTGAGGTCCCCTTGACCTACGAGCAGTACTTC. Encoded protein: CASSEVPLTYEQYF.